This entry lists 27 T cell receptor beta chains sequenced from one sample in a study of cytomegalovirus exposure and HLA in healthy donors. The study ran its PCR with 60 Vbeta and 13 Jbeta primers. Libraries were prepared by immunoSEQ multiplex PCR; TCRdb keeps only in-frame clonotypes and omits some of them. The table has 110,000 or so clones, 65% to 85% seen once. The sequencing sample was made of PBMCs. The receptors come from a woman aged 18-29 years in good health and CMV-seronegative.

The rearrangement joins TRBV5-1 to TRBJ2-2, with 9 bases aligning to TRBD1. V shed 4 bases and J 0 bases; nucleotides not matched to a gene: 10. This CDR3 spans 18 amino acids. CDR1 is SGHRS and CDR2 is YFSETQ in the germline V gene. For the CDR3, the DNA is TGCGCCAGCAGCCCCGGGACAGGGCATCTAGCGAACACCGGGGAGCTGTTTTTT. This gives the protein CASSPGTGHLANTGELFF.

V gene TRBV19 combines with J gene TRBJ2-3; TRBD1 agrees at 9 bases. This CDR3 comprises 16 residues. Germline loops: CDR1 LNHDA, CDR2 SQIVND (reference sequence). Losses at the gene ends were 5 bases for V and 3 bases for J; bases not matched to a gene: 9. The CDR3 coding sequence is TGTGCCAGTAGTCGAATTACAGGGGGCGGGACAGATACGCAGTATTTT. Translating it yields CASSRITGGGTDTQYF.

CDR3 DNA: TGTGCCAGCAGCTCGCGTATAGACAGGGGTCGGAGGCATGAGCAGTTCTTC. Encoded protein: CASSSRIDRGRRHEQFF. This rearrangement joins TRBV5-5 to TRBJ2-1, with 8 bases matching TRBD1. The CDR3 is 17 residues long. Per germline, CDR1 SGHKS and CDR2 YYEKEE (reference sequence). The trim removed 3 bases at V and 8 bases at J, leaving 16 bases unmatched.

This clone was observed a single time. J is TRBJ2-2 and V is TRBV2; TRBD2 matches at 11 bases. CDR1 and CDR2 from the germline V gene are SNHLY and FYNNEI. The ends lost 0 bases at V and 4 bases at J; junction bases unmatched: 13. CDR3 length equals 20 residues. CDR3 in DNA: TGTGCCAGCAGTGAAGCCATTACCGGGACTAGCGGAGCAAGCACCGGGGAGCTGTTTTTT. Translation: CASSEAITGTSGASTGELFF.

The chain carries TRBV28 and TRBJ1-1, with 7 bases fitting TRBD1. The CDR3 contains 13 residues. Germline CDR1 is MDHEN and CDR2 is SYDVKM. Unmatched junction bases numbered 10, after V lost 7 bases and J lost 8 bases. The CDR3 nucleotides read TGTGCCAGCACCACCGGGACAGCTCCAGAAGCTTTCTTT. Residues: CASTTGTAPEAFF.

The chain uses TRBV2 and TRBJ1-4; 10 bases line up with TRBD1. J was trimmed by 7 bases and V by 5 bases; bases with no gene match: 7. Germline V lookup: CDR1 SNHLY, CDR2 FYNNEI. This CDR3 is built from 15 residues. As DNA, the CDR3 is TGTGCCAGCAGTCGACAGGGGGCGAAGAGTGAAAAACTGTTTTTT. Its translation: CASSRQGAKSEKLFF.

Turning to this clone: One junction end disagrees with the germline gene, perhaps due to a read error. V usage is TRBV7-7 and J usage is TRBJ2-3; TRBD2 aligns across 8 bases. From germline, CDR1 is SSHAT and CDR2 FNYEAQ (reference sequence). The CDR3 has 15 residues. DNA of the CDR3: TGTGCTAGCAGCCCATGGACTAGCCTCACAGATACGCAGTATTTT. Protein: CASSPWTSLTDTQYF.

This chain connects TRBV5-6 to TRBJ2-7; 7 nucleotides align to TRBD1. This CDR3 spans 16 amino acids. Germline CDR1 reads SGHDT; CDR2 reads YYEEEE. V was clipped by 2 bases and J by 9 bases; unmatched bases: 17. Written as DNA, the CDR3 is TGTGCCAGCAGCTTTTCTCCCACAGGGGTAAGGAACGGGCAGTACGTC. This encodes CASSFSPTGVRNGQYV.

This chain connects TRBV29-1 to TRBJ2-3; 7 bases are shared with TRBD2. Germline CDR1 is SQVTM and CDR2 is ANQGSEA. With 7 bases clipped from V and 6 bases from J, the junction kept 16 bases outside the gene matches. This CDR3 is 15 amino acids long. CDR3 sequence (DNA): TGCAGCGCCCTGACGGGGAGGGGAGCGTATGATACGCAGTATTTT. Residues: CSALTGRGAYDTQYF.

The V and J genes are TRBV11-3 and TRBJ2-1, with D possibly matching TRBD1 (5 bases). Looked up from germline, CDR1 is SGHNT and CDR2 is YENEEA. There are 14 residues in the CDR3. V lost 3 bases and J 6 bases, leaving 12 bases between the germline ends. The CDR3 reads CASSLRVGVNEQFF. CDR3 in DNA: TGTGCCAGCAGCTTGCGAGTAGGGGTCAATGAGCAGTTCTTC. The complete variable domain, with remaining parts taken from reference TRBV11-3 and TRBJ2-1, reads EAGVVQSPRYKIIEKKQPVAFWCNPISGHNTLYWYLQNLGQGPELLIRYENEEAVDDSQLPKDRFSAERLKGVDSTLKIQPAELGDSAVYLCASSLRVGVNEQFFGPGTRLTVL.

CDR3 nucleotides: TGTGCCAGCTCGCCAGCGTCCTCCTACAATGAGCAGTTCTTC. Protein sequence: CASSPASSYNEQFF. The gene calls are TRBV18 and TRBJ2-1; D gene ambiguous. CDR1 is KGHSH, CDR2 LQKENI, per germline. The V end was cut by 6 bases, the J end by 0 bases, with 9 bases between. CDR3 length: 14 amino acids.

This chain links TRBV5-1 with TRBJ2-5; 12 bases line up with TRBD2. CDR1 SGHRS and CDR2 YFSETQ come from the germline V gene. There are 15 residues in the CDR3. V trimming: 5 bases; J trimming: 5 bases; junction bases outside the gene matches: 7. The CDR3 reads CASSSSGGAVETQYF. The DNA of the CDR3 is TGCGCCAGCAGTTCTAGCGGGGGGGCGGTCGAGACCCAGTACTTC. The entire variable domain, with the rest obtained from reference TRBV5-1 and TRBJ2-5, is as follows: KAGVTQTPRYLIKTRGQQVTLSCSPISGHRSVSWYQQTPGQGLQFLFEYFSETQRNKGNFPGRFSGRQFSNSRSEMNVSTLELGDSALYLCASSSSGGAVETQYFGPGTRLLVL.

The V call is TRBV19, the J call TRBJ1-1; D ambiguous. V was pared by 3 bases and J by 1 base, with 12 bases between. Germline V CDR1 and CDR2: LNHDA, SQIVND (reference sequence). The CDR3 has 15 amino acids. The DNA for the CDR3 is TGTGCCAGTAGTATTTATTTCCCACAGAACACTGAAGCTTTCTTT. Residues: CASSIYFPQNTEAFF.

This clone has more than one count but fewer than ten. The chain has TRBV25-1 and TRBJ1-2; possibly TRBD1 for D (6 bases). This CDR3 spans 12 amino acids. Germline CDR1 and CDR2: MGHDK and SYGVNS. The V end lost 3 bases, the J end lost 4 bases, and 6 bases lay between the germline ends. For the CDR3, the DNA is TGTGCCAGCAGTGACAGGGGCTATGGCTACACCTTC. This codes for CASSDRGYGYTF.

Here the CDR3 reads CASTGSTNEKLFF. Written as DNA, the CDR3 is TGTGCCAGTACAGGATCAACTAATGAAAAACTGTTTTTT. V usage is TRBV19 and J usage is TRBJ1-4; no clear D gene. V was pared by 7 bases and J by 0 bases, with 6 bases between. Looked up from germline, CDR1 is LNHDA and CDR2 is SQIVND (reference sequence). This CDR3 contains 13 residues.

The V call is TRBV4-2, the J call TRBJ2-1, with D uncertain. With 1 base removed from V and 0 bases from J, the gap between germline ends came to 4 bases. CDR3 length: 14 residues. In germline, CDR1 is LGHNA, CDR2 YNFKEQ. The CDR3 is CASSQGHSYNEQFF. CDR3 bases: TGTGCCAGCAGCCAAGGACACTCCTACAATGAGCAGTTCTTC.

Only one count was recorded for this clone. The CDR3 region is CASTGGSNYGYTF. CDR3 nucleotides: TGTGCCTCGACGGGAGGGTCTAACTATGGCTACACCTTC. This chain links TRBV28 with TRBJ1-2; no firm D call. Trimming left V 11 bases short and J 0 bases short, with 13 bases between. The germline gives CDR1 MDHEN, CDR2 SYDVKM. This CDR3 is built from 13 residues.

The chain uses TRBV19 and TRBJ2-3; D gene uncertain. The CDR3 is 13 residues long. Germline loops: CDR1 LNHDA, CDR2 SQIVND (reference sequence). V lost 3 bases and J 2 bases, leaving 6 bases between the germline ends. The CDR3 sequence is CASSIRFTDTQYF. CDR3 nucleotide sequence: TGTGCCAGTAGTATCCGGTTCACAGATACGCAGTATTTT.

The J gene is TRBJ2-2, the V gene TRBV15; 10 bases line up with TRBD1. V shed 0 bases and J 0 bases; nucleotides not matched to a gene: 7. Germline V gene data show CDR1 as LNHNV and CDR2 as YYDKDF (reference sequence). CDR3 length: 19 residues. CDR3 DNA: TGTGCCACCAGCAGAGATTTGGACAGGGGGATACCGAACACCGGGGAGCTGTTTTTT. As protein: CATSRDLDRGIPNTGELFF.

The V and J genes are TRBV2 and TRBJ1-5; D ambiguous. Per germline, CDR1 SNHLY and CDR2 FYNNEI. With 8 bases removed from V and 3 bases from J, the gap between germline ends came to 11 bases. The CDR3 has 13 amino acids. The CDR3 loop is CASCVLFNQPQHF. The CDR3 bases are TGTGCCAGCTGTGTCCTTTTCAATCAGCCCCAGCATTTT.

The chain combines TRBV4-1 with TRBJ2-2; D is possibly TRBD2 (5 bases). The ends were cut back, 1 base at V and 7 bases at J, with 16 bases in the middle. This CDR3 has 16 residues. Germline V gives CDR1 MGHRA, CDR2 YSYEKL. The CDR3 sequence: CASSQAGLRSRGELFF. CDR3 bases: TGCGCCAGCAGCCAAGCAGGACTCCGGTCCCGCGGGGAGCTGTTTTTT.

The V gene is TRBV2, the J gene TRBJ2-7, with D tentatively TRBD1 (5 bases). The CDR3 length is 12 residues. The V end lost 8 bases, the J end lost 2 bases, and 10 bases lay between the germline ends. The germline V gene encodes CDR1 SNHLY and CDR2 FYNNEI. The CDR3 loop is CASGAHTYEQYF. Here the CDR3 DNA reads TGTGCCAGCGGGGCGCATACCTACGAGCAGTACTTC.

The V and J genes are TRBV2 and TRBJ2-3; no reliable D call. The CDR3 has 15 residues. The germline V gene has CDR1 SNHLY and CDR2 FYNNEI. The ends were cut back, 5 bases at V and 2 bases at J, with 14 bases in the middle. The CDR3 nucleotides are TGTGCCAGCAGTCTGACTGGAAGAATCACAGATACGCAGTATTTT. Residues: CASSLTGRITDTQYF.

The chain is built from TRBV28 and TRBJ2-7; D is perhaps TRBD2 (5 bases). The V gene lost 2 bases and the J gene lost 2 bases, with 13 bases spanning the gap. The CDR3 consists of 15 residues. CDR1 and CDR2 (germline): MDHEN, SYDVKM. The chain's CDR3 is CASSLVGPAAYEQYF. In nucleotides, the CDR3 is TGTGCCAGCAGTTTAGTAGGGCCAGCGGCCTACGAGCAGTACTTC.

The genes are TRBV7-9 and TRBJ2-1; tentatively, D is TRBD1 (6 bases). The germline gives CDR1 SEHNR, CDR2 FQNEAQ (reference sequence). The CDR3 totals 15 residues. V was cut by 0 bases and J by 2 bases, with 8 bases left in between. The CDR3 DNA follows: TGTGCCAGCAGCTTAGCTGGGGGCCCCTACAATGAGCAGTTCTTC. It encodes CASSLAGGPYNEQFF.

This chain uses TRBV6-4 with TRBJ1-1; D remains ambiguous. CDR1 MRHNA and CDR2 SNTAGT come from the germline V gene. The CDR3 extends over 16 amino acids. V lost 8 bases and J 3 bases, leaving 22 bases between the germline ends. Written as DNA, the CDR3 is TGTGCCAGCGACGAAGAGACATTACACCCGTACACTGAAGCTTTCTTT. This translates into CASDEETLHPYTEAFF.

The genes are TRBV13 and TRBJ1-1; D is ambiguous. CDR1 is PRHDT, CDR2 FYEKMQ, per germline (reference sequence). CDR3 length: 17 residues. Trimming removed 1 base at V and 1 base at J, with 16 bases between. The CDR3 DNA reads as TGTGCCAGCAGCTTAGAGGCTCTGGGAGGTGCGAACACTGAAGCTTTCTTT. Protein product: CASSLEALGGANTEAFF. The full variable domain, completed using reference TRBV13 and TRBJ1-1, is AAGVIQSPRHLIKEKRETATLKCYPIPRHDTVYWYQQGPGQDPQFLISFYEKMQSDKGSIPDRFSAQQFSDYHSELNMSSLELGDSALYFCASSLEALGGANTEAFFGQGTRLTVV.